A selection of T cell receptor beta chains follows, all from one sample in a study of blood T cell repertoires in COVID-19. Measured with immunoSEQ multiplex PCR; TCRdb has only the in-frame clones, and not every one. The top ten clones hold over 8.5% of a sample with over 15,000 clones, around 87% of them seen once. The specimen sequenced was peripheral blood. Receptors originate from a human donor in a cohort sampled during active COVID-19. The CDR3 runs from the conserved cysteine through the conserved F or W. Each record gives: CDR3 length, D gene, clone size, J gene, V gene, CDR3 protein, CDR3 DNA. A D gene is named only where the DNA matches it firmly. Clone sizes are given selectively: once, few, many, or a class where the clone is expanded.

13,.,.,TRBJ2-1,TRBV24-1,CATSTEVYNEQFF,TGTGCCACCAGTACAGAAGTCTACAATGAGCAGTTCTTC
14,.,.,TRBJ2-1,TRBV19,CASSIVGATDEKFF,TGTGCCAGTAGTATAGTGGGGGCCACGGACGAGAAGTTCTTC
14,.,.,TRBJ2-2,TRBV14,CASSPPDGDGELFF,TGTGCCAGCAGCCCGCCGGACGGGGACGGGGAGCTGTTTTTT
16,TRBD2,.,TRBJ2-3,TRBV4-3,CASSQIPGTRGDTQYF,TGCGCCAGCAGCCAAATCCCGGGGACTAGGGGGGATACGCAGTATTTT
13,.,.,TRBJ1-1,TRBV7-2,CASSLAYLSEAFF,TGTGCCAGCAGCTTAGCCTATCTCTCTGAAGCTTTCTTT
13,.,.,TRBJ2-7,TRBV6-5,CASDPRPFYEQYF,TGTGCCAGCGACCCTAGGCCATTCTACGAGCAGTACTTC
17,TRBD1,.,TRBJ2-6,TRBV6-4,CASSRGQGDSGANVLTF,TGTGCCAGCAGCAGAGGACAGGGCGACTCTGGGGCCAACGTCCTGACTTTC
16,.,.,TRBJ2-3,TRBV4-3,CASSQDQEGLGDTQYF,TGCGCCAGCAGCCAAGATCAGGAGGGGCTCGGAGATACGCAGTATTTT
16,.,.,TRBJ1-3,TRBV7-8,CASSLVGGADGNTIYF,TGTGCCAGCAGCTTAGTCGGGGGGGCTGACGGAAACACCATATATTTT
15,.,.,TRBJ2-2,TRBV24-1,CATQPRTANTGELFF,TGTGCCACCCAGCCAAGAACAGCGAACACCGGGGAGCTGTTTTTT
13,TRBD1,once,TRBJ1-2,TRBV9,CASSAGTGNGYTF,TGTGCCAGCAGCGCCGGGACAGGGAATGGCTACACCTTC
17,.,.,TRBJ1-2,TRBV28,CASSSGTGATLKNGYTF,TGTGCCAGCAGTTCAGGGACTGGGGCCACCCTTAAAAATGGCTACACCTTC
13,TRBD2,.,TRBJ2-3,TRBV5-1,CASGLAGVDTQYF,TGCGCCAGCGGACTAGCGGGAGTAGATACGCAGTATTTT
19,TRBD2,once,TRBJ2-1,TRBV5-1,CASSGSGTSGGPAYNEQFF,TGCGCCAGCAGCGGGTCCGGGACTAGCGGGGGGCCGGCCTACAATGAGCAGTTCTTC
17,.,.,TRBJ2-3,TRBV9,CASSVGVGLTSTDTQYF,TGTGCCAGCAGCGTAGGAGTGGGCCTTACTAGCACAGATACGCAGTATTTT
13,.,once,TRBJ2-7,TRBV12-3/TRBV12-4,CASRPGTQYEQYF,TGTGCCAGCAGGCCCGGGACACAATACGAGCAGTACTTC
15,TRBD1,.,TRBJ2-7,TRBV15,CATSRSGQGFDEQYF,TGTGCCACCAGCAGGAGCGGACAGGGATTCGACGAGCAGTACTTC
12,.,.,TRBJ1-1,TRBV29-1,CSVEGSTTEAFF,TGCAGCGTTGAGGGCAGTACCACTGAAGCTTTCTTT
18,TRBD1,once,TRBJ2-2,TRBV20-1,CSASAGQGRPANTGELFF,TGCAGTGCTAGTGCAGGACAGGGGCGACCGGCGAACACCGGGGAGCTGTTTTTT
15,TRBD2,.,TRBJ2-5,TRBV5-1,CASSLAGLASETQYF,TGCGCCAGCAGCTTGGCGGGACTAGCAAGTGAGACCCAGTACTTC
15,TRBD1,.,TRBJ1-3,TRBV6-5,CASRPTGASGNTIYF,TGTGCCAGCAGACCTACAGGGGCCTCTGGAAACACCATATATTTT
13,.,once,TRBJ1-4,TRBV5-6,CASSLEINEKLFF,TGTGCCAGCAGCCTCGAGATTAATGAAAAACTGTTTTTT
12,.,medium-sized,TRBJ2-5,TRBV19,CASSSDQETQYF,TGTGCCAGCTCTAGCGACCAAGAGACCCAGTACTTC
16,.,.,TRBJ2-1,TRBV7-3,CASSLSVPSSYNEQFF,TGTGCCAGCAGCTTATCTGTCCCCAGCTCCTACAATGAGCAGTTCTTC
18,TRBD2,once,TRBJ2-7,TRBV2,CASRGGLAGGPVDYEQYF,TGTGCCAGCAGGGGGGGACTAGCGGGAGGACCCGTGGACTACGAGCAGTACTTC